One and the same sample provided the 19 T cell receptor beta chains below, sequenced in a study of vaccination and CD4 T cells after COVID-19 (dated by TCRdb to between 2021 and 2022). To prepare the library, PCR was applied. Sequencing relied on an Illumina iSeq 100. TCRdb reworked the public reads: Q25 trimming with fastp, MiXCR clone assembly, productive beta chains retained. CDR3 protein sequences are deduplicated, and each keeps its most common genes and DNA. In this sample the table shows just under 20,000 distinct CDR3 sequences, 60% of which occur a single time. The top ten clones comprise 0.95% to 1.2% of the sample. Sequenced material: CD4+ T cells from blood, taken after SARS-CoV-2 vaccination. The receptors here all came from a human donor who had recovered from COVID-19.

The rearrangement joins TRBV7-8 to TRBJ2-1, with 8 bases that match TRBD2. In germline, CDR1 is SGHVS, CDR2 FQNEAQ. Germline trimming cut 1 base from V and 6 bases from J; bases unmatched to any gene: 2. This CDR3 has 14 residues. The CDR3 sequence is CASSLVREGNEQFF. In DNA, the CDR3 is TGTGCCAGCAGCTTAGTTCGGGAGGGCAATGAGCAGTTCTTC.

Worth noting for this clonotype: The conserved closing phenylalanine or tryptophan is absent in this CDR3, likely reflecting a read error. This chain joins TRBV15 and TRBJ2-5, with D perhaps assigned TRBD1 or TRBD2 (6 bases each). The V gene lost 3 bases and the J gene lost 5 bases, with 13 bases spanning the gap. The CDR3 runs 14 residues. Germline lookup yields CDR1 LNHNV and CDR2 YYDKDF (reference sequence). CDR3 loop: CATSSHGGWETQYL. For the CDR3, the DNA is TGTGCCACCAGCAGCCACGGGGGCTGGGAGACCCAGTACCTC.

This chain connects TRBV6-1 to TRBJ2-7; 12 nucleotides line up with TRBD1. This CDR3 spans 13 amino acids. V was pared by 8 bases and J by 6 bases, with 5 bases of the junction left unmatched. The V gene's germline CDR1 is MNHNS and CDR2 SASEGT. CDR3 residues: CASWGQGAIEQYF. DNA for the CDR3: TGTGCCAGCTGGGGACAGGGGGCTATCGAGCAGTACTTC.

The genes are TRBV27 and TRBJ2-3; TRBD2 matches at 7 bases. Looked up from germline, CDR1 is MNHEY and CDR2 is SMNVEV (reference sequence). Trimming took 4 bases from V and 0 from J; bases not matched to a gene: 1. The CDR3 has 14 amino acids. The CDR3 DNA sequence: TGTGCCAGCAGTTCCGGGGGGAGCACAGATACGCAGTATTTT. Translating gives CASSSGGSTDTQYF.

CDR3 DNA: TGTGCCAGTAGTATAGAGGACACCGGGTACTACGAGCAGTACTTC. This encodes CASSIEDTGYYEQYF. This rearrangement joins TRBV19 to TRBJ2-7; D perhaps matches TRBD1 (5 bases). Germline CDR1 LNHDA, CDR2 SQIVND (reference sequence). This CDR3 contains 15 residues. Trimming removed 0 bases at V and 3 bases at J, with 12 bases between.

This chain connects TRBV15 to TRBJ1-2, with D possibly matching TRBD1 (5 bases). V dropped 2 bases and J dropped 7 bases, with 17 bases sitting between them. Per the germline V gene, CDR1 is LNHNV and CDR2 is YYDKDF (reference sequence). This CDR3 has 15 amino acids. Written as DNA, the CDR3 is TGTGCCACCAGCAGACTAACGTCAGGGATAGGTGGCTACACCTTC. It codes for CATSRLTSGIGGYTF.

As regards this clonotype: The conserved phenylalanine or tryptophan is not found at the CDR3 terminus, so this likely reflects a read error. This chain connects TRBV20-1 to TRBJ2-7; D may be TRBD1 or TRBD2 (5 bases each). The germline V gene has CDR1 DFQATT and CDR2 SNEGSKA (reference sequence). The CDR3 has 14 amino acids. V lost 3 bases to trimming and J lost 7 bases, with 19 bases between them. The CDR3 loop is CSASRGDYLGEQYL. The CDR3 DNA sequence: TGCAGTGCTAGTAGGGGAGACTATCTAGGTGAGCAGTACCTC.

A few counts support this clonotype. The chain employs TRBV20-1 and TRBJ1-4, with D perhaps matching TRBD1 (6 bases). Deletions cut 4 bases from V and 8 bases from J, with 20 bases between. Germline assignment: CDR1 DFQATT and CDR2 SNEGSKA (reference sequence). The CDR3 consists of 15 residues. The CDR3 spells CSATQHGRGREKLFF. CDR3 sequence (DNA): TGCAGTGCTACCCAGCACGGCAGGGGAAGGGAAAAACTGTTTTTT.

The chain joins TRBV5-1 to TRBJ2-1; D might be TRBD2 (6 bases). This CDR3 region has 16 residues. Trimming cost V 0 bases and J 7 bases, with 17 bases left between them. Germline CDR1 and CDR2: SGHRS and YFSETQ. The CDR3 spells CASSLGGTRALNEQFF. The CDR3 DNA follows: TGCGCCAGCAGCTTGGGCGGGACTCGAGCCCTTAATGAGCAGTTCTTC.

V is TRBV6-2 or TRBV6-3 and J is TRBJ1-2; D gene ambiguous. The germline V gene encodes CDR1 MNHEY and CDR2 SVGEGT. CDR3 length equals 12 residues. The V end lost 7 bases, the J end lost 8 bases, and 14 bases lay between the germline ends. Here the CDR3 DNA reads TGTGCCAGCACCGACCCCCAGGCAGGCTACACCTTC. This codes for CASTDPQAGYTF.

This chain joins TRBV21-1 and TRBJ1-1; the DNA was not compared with TRBD1, the D call given in the table. TRBV21-1 is shown as a pseudogene. The CDR3 loop spans 14 amino acids. The CDR3, as DNA: TGTGCCAGCAGCCCCCGAGGGGGAAACACTGAAGCTTTCTTT. It is translated as CASSPRGGNTEAFF.

The chain is built from TRBV28 and TRBJ2-7; TRBD2 agrees at 14 bases. The CDR3 runs to 16 residues. J was trimmed by 6 bases and V by 6 bases; bases with no gene match: 10. Germline V gene lookup returns CDR1 MDHEN and CDR2 SYDVKM. In nucleotides, the CDR3 is TGTGCCAGCAGCCCTCAGACTAGCGGGAGGGCCTTCGAGCAGTACTTC. Translated: CASSPQTSGRAFEQYF.

V is TRBV6-1 and J is TRBJ2-7, with TRBD2 identical over 10 bases. CDR1 MNHNS and CDR2 SASEGT come from the germline V gene. The trim removed 8 bases at V and 3 bases at J, leaving 16 bases unmatched. The length of the CDR3 is 17 residues. This chain's CDR3 is CASSTSIPASGGYEQYF. The CDR3 DNA reads as TGTGCCAGCTCTACCTCGATACCCGCTAGCGGGGGCTACGAGCAGTACTTC.

The chain uses TRBV11-2 and TRBJ2-3; 12 bases are a match to TRBD2. CDR1 SGHAT and CDR2 FQNNGV come from the germline V gene. Trimming at V came to 5 bases and at J to 3 bases, leaving 3 bases not matched to a gene. The CDR3 covers 15 residues. This CDR3 reads CASSTGTSGTDTQYF. Written as DNA, the CDR3 is TGTGCCAGCAGCACAGGGACTAGCGGGACAGATACGCAGTATTTT.

The chain uses TRBV10-3 and TRBJ2-1; no definite D call. The CDR3 length is 14 residues. V was cut by 0 bases and J by 2 bases, with 5 bases left in between. Germline CDR1 ENHRY, CDR2 SYGVKD. The CDR3 loop is CAISESAAYNEQFF. The CDR3 nucleotides read TGTGCCATCAGTGAGTCCGCCGCCTACAATGAGCAGTTCTTC.

This clonotype was seen more than once but under ten times. The chain is built from TRBV20-1 and TRBJ1-3; D unresolved. V lost 0 bases and J 2 bases, leaving 11 bases between the germline ends. The V gene's germline CDR1 is DFQATT and CDR2 SNEGSKA (reference sequence). This CDR3 comprises 15 residues. The CDR3 DNA follows: TGCAGTGCTAGAGAGTTGGGCAGCCCTGGAAACACCATATATTTT. This encodes CSARELGSPGNTIYF.

This clonotype was detected only a few times. V and J are TRBV6-5 and TRBJ1-1; perhaps TRBD1 as D (6 bases). The CDR3 contains 15 residues. Germline V gene sequence: CDR1 MNHEY, CDR2 SVGAGI. V gave up 2 bases and J gave up 6 bases, with 16 bases separating them. CDR3 sequence (DNA): TGTGCCAGCAGTTACCCCCGGGGGGCAGGCGCTGAAGCTTTCTTT. Amino acid sequence: CASSYPRGAGAEAFF.

The chain is built from TRBV6-5 and TRBJ1-2, with unresolved D. The germline V gene has CDR1 MNHEY and CDR2 SVGAGI. This CDR3 has 12 amino acids. V dropped 4 bases and J dropped 2 bases, with 5 bases sitting between them. The CDR3 DNA follows: TGTGCCAGCAGTTTAGCCAACTATGGCTACACCTTC. Amino acids: CASSLANYGYTF.

The rearrangement uses TRBV5-1 and TRBJ2-4, with a tentative D call TRBD2 (5 bases). V was cut by 4 bases and J by 0 bases, with 11 bases left in between. Germline CDR1 SGHRS, CDR2 YFSETQ. The CDR3 length is 15 residues. CDR3: CASSEGNIAKNIQYF. Written as DNA, the CDR3 is TGCGCCAGCAGCGAGGGAAATATAGCCAAAAACATTCAGTACTTC.